This T cell receptor (beta chain) was captured in a study of tumor-infiltrating lymphocytes in primary liver carcinoma (dated by TCRdb to about 2017). Regarding the study in general: The five patients, three men and two women aged 30 to 69 years, had hepatocellular carcinoma (four) or combined HCC and intrahepatic cholangiocarcinoma (one). The five patients had tumors of stage T1-T3 N0M0, with maximum diameters ranging from about 4.2 to 11 cm. Roughly 3.5 to 8 million productive TCRbeta reads were obtained per sample, and no significant difference in read depth was found between tissue types. Across five regions of each liver tumor, along with adjacent normal tissue and blood, the study brought together TCRbeta repertoire sequencing, expression microarrays and whole-exome sequencing. A total of roughly 35 specimens from 5 patients, comprising some 25 tumor regions, 5 adjacent noncancerous liver tissues and 5 peripheral blood samples, were covered by TCRbeta repertoire sequencing. To link TCRbeta repertoire diversity to the local molecular phenotype, the 20 to 25 tumor region samples were profiled with Agilent mRNA microarrays. Repertoires from technical replicates were highly reproducible, with mean shared-clone rates approximately 0.9 and correlation coefficients above 0.95. Broader findings and caveats from the paper: Only about 7-24% of top clones were present in all five regions of a tumor, suggesting spatial heterogeneity of tumor-infiltrating T cells. Bulk unsorted samples precluded comparing CD4+ and CD8+ T cell repertoires. Consistent with antigen-driven expansion, pairs of tumor regions showed higher repertoire overlap (mean about 36%) than either tumor-adjacent pairs (around 17%) or tumor-blood pairs (around 15%). Only a few patients were included in the study, and the authors note that the findings should be validated in a larger study. Because only the TCR beta chain was sequenced and unpaired alpha chains were not captured, true repertoire diversity is likely underestimated. Compared with blood, tumors had a significantly larger share of the repertoire taken up by the top 250 clones (p = 0.039).

About this clonotype itself: Its antigen remains undetermined. The record has no base qualities; no much larger clone is one base away.

At the junction V is shortened by 7 bases and J by 5 bases, with 22 bases in between. CDR1 SGHAT and CDR2 FQNNGV were looked up in the germline V gene. There are 16 amino acids in the CDR3, from cysteine to phenylalanine inclusive. Only the CDR3 DNA stays, 48 bases, in frame from base 1. Starting from about 500 ng total RNA, TCRbeta-specific cDNA was produced by reverse transcription with a constant-region primer and ProtoScript II reverse transcriptase. TCRbeta libraries were built with three nested multiplex PCR rounds, a slightly modified ARM-PCR procedure. The first two PCR rounds used multiplex TRBV1-TRBV30 forward primers with a Cbeta reverse primer, each for 10 to 11 cycles. Sample barcodes and Illumina adapters were attached in a final 25-cycle PCR using Deep VentR polymerase. Before sequencing, amplicons of 200-500 bp were purified from gel using a QIAquick gel extraction kit. The TCRbeta amplicons were sequenced with 250-bp paired-end reads on an Illumina HiSeq 2500. In the authors' own workflow: Trimmomatic v0.33 was used to quality-trim the reads, and FLASH v1.2.11 was used to merge paired reads so that full CDR3 sequences could be recovered. V, D and J germline segments were assigned to the rearranged TCRbeta sequences using MiGEC v1.2.1b. Clonotype statistics, along with Shannon-Wiener diversity indices, were calculated using VDJtools v1.0.0. Except for diversity analysis, only the 250 most abundant clonotypes of each sample were used in subsequent analyses to reduce sampling bias. The public reads were reprocessed in TCRdb via fastp at Q25 and MiXCR, keeping in-frame beta chains. Duplicate CDR3 protein sequences are folded into a single record with the most common DNA and genes. TCRdb, rather than the study authors, made the V and J calls. The sample has some 30,000 distinct CDR3 sequences on record, about 71% of them singletons. Roughly 29% of the sample belongs to the ten largest clones.

Total RNA and DNA were co-extracted without cell sorting from around 20-30 mg of bulk tissue using the AllPrep DNA/RNA mini kit. Surgical resection was performed in China between 2015 and 2016 on five or six patients with histopathologically diagnosed primary liver carcinoma. At the time of sampling, the patients had chronic HBV infection and had not received any treatment. Each tumor was sampled at five spatially separated regions: the superior, inferior, left-lateral and right-lateral poles and the tumor centre. Histological examination found more than 80% viable tumor cells in every tumor sample. Each fresh piece of tumor and adjacent tissue was cut in two, with one half stored in RNAlater at -80 degrees C and the other half sent for histology.

The sample taken for sequencing was liver tumor tissue from sampling region 3. Sample cell subset or site, as interpreted from the label and publication: tumor region T3, left-lateral pole. The sequence was obtained from a woman under 40 with primary liver carcinoma and hepatitis B virus infection. This sequence uses TRBV11-2 and TRBJ2-3, and TRBD1 may be the D gene, going by 5 matching bases. The CDR3 is CASTWTRQGRGDTQYF. Read as DNA, the sequence is TGTGCCAGCACCTGGACGCGGCAGGGAAGGGGAGATACGCAGTATTTT.